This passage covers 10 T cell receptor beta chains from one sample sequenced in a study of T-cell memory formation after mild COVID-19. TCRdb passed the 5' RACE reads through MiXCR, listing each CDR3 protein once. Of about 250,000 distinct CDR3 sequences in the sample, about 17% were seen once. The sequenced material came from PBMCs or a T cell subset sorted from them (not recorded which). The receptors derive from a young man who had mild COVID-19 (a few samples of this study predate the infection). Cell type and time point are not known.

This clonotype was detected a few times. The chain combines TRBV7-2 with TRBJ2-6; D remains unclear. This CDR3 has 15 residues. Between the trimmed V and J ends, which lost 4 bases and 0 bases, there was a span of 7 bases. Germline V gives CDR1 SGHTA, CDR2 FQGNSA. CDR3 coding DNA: TGTGCCAGCAGCTCTGCAGGCTCTGGGGCCAACGTCCTGACTTTC. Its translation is CASSSAGSGANVLTF.

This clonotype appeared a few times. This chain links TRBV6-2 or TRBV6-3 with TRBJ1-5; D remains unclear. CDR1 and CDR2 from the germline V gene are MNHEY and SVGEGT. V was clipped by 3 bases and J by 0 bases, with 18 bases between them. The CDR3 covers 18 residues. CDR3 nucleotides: TGTGCCAGCAGTTATGTTTCCCGGACGGCCTATAGCAATCAGCCCCAGCATTTT. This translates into CASSYVSRTAYSNQPQHF.

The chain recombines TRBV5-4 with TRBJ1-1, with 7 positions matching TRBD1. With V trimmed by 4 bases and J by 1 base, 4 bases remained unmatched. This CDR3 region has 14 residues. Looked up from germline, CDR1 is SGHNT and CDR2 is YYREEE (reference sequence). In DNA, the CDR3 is TGTGCCAGCAGCCCGACAGGGCCGAACACTGAAGCTTTCTTT. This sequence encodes CASSPTGPNTEAFF.

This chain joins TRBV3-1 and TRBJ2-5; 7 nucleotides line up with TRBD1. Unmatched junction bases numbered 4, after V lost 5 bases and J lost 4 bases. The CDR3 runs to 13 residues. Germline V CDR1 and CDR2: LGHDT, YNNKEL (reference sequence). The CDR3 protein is CASSDDRVETQYF. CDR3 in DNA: TGTGCCAGCAGCGACGACAGGGTAGAGACCCAGTACTTC.

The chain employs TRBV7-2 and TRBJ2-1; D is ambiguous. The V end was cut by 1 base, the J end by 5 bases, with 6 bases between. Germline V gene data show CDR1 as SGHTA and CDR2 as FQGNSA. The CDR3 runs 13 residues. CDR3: CASSLEPDNEQFF. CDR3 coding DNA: TGTGCCAGCAGCTTAGAACCCGACAATGAGCAGTTCTTC. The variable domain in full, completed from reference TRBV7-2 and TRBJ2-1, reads GAGVSQSPSNKVTEKGKDVELRCDPISGHTALYWYRQSLGQGLEFLIYFQGNSAPDKSGLPSDRFSAERTGGSVSTLTIQRTQQEDSAVYLCASSLEPDNEQFFGPGTRLTVL.

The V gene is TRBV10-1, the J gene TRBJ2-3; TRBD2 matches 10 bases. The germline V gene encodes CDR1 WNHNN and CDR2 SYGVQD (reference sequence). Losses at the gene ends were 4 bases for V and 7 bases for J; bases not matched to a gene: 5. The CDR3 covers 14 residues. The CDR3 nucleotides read TGCGCCAGCAGTGCGGCTAGCGGGGGTTATACGCAGTATTTT. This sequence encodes CASSAASGGYTQYF.

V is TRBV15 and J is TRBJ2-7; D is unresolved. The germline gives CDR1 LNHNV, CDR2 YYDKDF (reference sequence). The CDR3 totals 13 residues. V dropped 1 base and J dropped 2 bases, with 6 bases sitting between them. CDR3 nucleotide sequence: TGTGCCACCAGCAGAGGACCTACCTACGAGCAGTACGTC. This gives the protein CATSRGPTYEQYV.

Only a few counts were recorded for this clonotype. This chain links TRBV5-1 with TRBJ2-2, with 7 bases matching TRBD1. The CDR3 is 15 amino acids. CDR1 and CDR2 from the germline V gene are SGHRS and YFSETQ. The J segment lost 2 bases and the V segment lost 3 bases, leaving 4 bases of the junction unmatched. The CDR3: CASSSGQLNTGELFF. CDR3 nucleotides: TGCGCCAGCAGCTCGGGACAGCTTAACACCGGGGAGCTGTTTTTT.

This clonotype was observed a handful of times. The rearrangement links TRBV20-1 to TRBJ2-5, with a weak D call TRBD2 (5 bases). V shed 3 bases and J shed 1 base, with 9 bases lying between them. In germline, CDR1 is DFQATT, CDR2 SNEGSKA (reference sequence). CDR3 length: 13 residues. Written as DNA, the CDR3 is TGCAGTGCTAGTTGGCTAGCCCAAGAGACCCAGTACTTC. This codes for CSASWLAQETQYF.

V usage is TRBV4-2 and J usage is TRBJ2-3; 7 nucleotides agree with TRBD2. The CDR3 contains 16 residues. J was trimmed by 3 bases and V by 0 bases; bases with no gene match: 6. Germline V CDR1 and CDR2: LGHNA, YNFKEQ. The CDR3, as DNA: TGTGCCAGCAGCCAAGATGAGCGGGGATTTACAGATACGCAGTATTTT. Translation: CASSQDERGFTDTQYF.